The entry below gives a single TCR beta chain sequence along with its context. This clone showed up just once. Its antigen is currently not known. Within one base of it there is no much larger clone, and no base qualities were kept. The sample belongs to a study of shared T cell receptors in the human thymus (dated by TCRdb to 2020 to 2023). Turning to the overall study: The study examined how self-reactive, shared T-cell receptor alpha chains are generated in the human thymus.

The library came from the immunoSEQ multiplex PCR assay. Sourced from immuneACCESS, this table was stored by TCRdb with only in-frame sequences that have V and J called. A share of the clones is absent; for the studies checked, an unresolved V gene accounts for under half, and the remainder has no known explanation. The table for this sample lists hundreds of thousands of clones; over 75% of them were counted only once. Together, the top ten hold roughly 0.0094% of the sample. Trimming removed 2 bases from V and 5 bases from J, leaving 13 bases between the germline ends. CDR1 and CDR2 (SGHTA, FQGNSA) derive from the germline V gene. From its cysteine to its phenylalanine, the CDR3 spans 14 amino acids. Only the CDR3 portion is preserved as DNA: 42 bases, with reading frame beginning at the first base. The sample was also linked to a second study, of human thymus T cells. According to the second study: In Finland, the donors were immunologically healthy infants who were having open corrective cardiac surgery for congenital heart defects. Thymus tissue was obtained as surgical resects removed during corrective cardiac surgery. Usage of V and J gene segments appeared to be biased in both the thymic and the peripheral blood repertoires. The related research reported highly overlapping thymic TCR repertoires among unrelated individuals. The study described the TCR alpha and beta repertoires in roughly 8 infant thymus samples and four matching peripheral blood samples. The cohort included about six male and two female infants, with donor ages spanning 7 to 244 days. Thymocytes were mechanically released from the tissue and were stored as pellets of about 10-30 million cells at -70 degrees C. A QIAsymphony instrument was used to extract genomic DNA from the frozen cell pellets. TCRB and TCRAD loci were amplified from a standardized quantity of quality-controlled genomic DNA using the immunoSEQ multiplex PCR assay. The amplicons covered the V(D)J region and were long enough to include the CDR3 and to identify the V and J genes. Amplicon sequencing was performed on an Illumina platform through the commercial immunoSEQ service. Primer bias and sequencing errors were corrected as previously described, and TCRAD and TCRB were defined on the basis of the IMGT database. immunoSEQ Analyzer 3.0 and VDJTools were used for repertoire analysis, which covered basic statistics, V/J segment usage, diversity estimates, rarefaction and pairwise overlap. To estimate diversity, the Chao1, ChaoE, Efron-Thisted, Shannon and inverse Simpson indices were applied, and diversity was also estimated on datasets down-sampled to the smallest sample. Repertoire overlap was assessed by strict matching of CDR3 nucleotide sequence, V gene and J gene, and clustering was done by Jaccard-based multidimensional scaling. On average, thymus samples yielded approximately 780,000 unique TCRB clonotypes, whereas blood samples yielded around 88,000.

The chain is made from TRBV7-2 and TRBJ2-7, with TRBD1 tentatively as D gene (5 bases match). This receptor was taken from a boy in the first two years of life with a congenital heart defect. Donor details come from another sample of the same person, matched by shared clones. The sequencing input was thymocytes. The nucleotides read TGTGCCAGCAGCTTACCCAGGGCGGACCACGAGCAGTACTTC. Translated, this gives CASSLPRADHEQYF.